This TCR beta chain emerged from a study of T cell repertoires in cytomegalovirus infection. Study overall: CMV epitopes in the study were HLA-C-restricted (recently identified) and HLA-B-restricted (well studied). Shared public TCR beta signatures pointed to both CMV infection and a matching HLA type. Study conclusions and caveats: The ex vivo response was dominated by HLA-C-restricted CMV-specific TCR beta clonotypes.

One entry per CDR3 protein results from TCRdb running MiXCR on the reads. The sample shows about a million distinct CDR3 sequences, approximately 30% of them seen only once. Comment on this clonotype: Its antigen is still unknown.

The V end lost 4 bases, the J end lost 8 bases, and 17 bases lay between the germline ends. Germline V lookup: CDR1 MNHNY, CDR2 SVGAGI (reference sequence). The CDR3 is 14 residues long. Sequenced here: cultured CD8+ T cells from PBMCs, sampled from culture after CMV antigen stimulation. The rearrangement joins TRBV6-6 to TRBJ1-1, with no clear D. This receptor was identified in a human donor in good health (CMV status not recorded). Some clones in this sample may be carry-over from other donors' samples. This chain's CDR3 is CASSFPLRRWEAFF. CDR3 coding DNA: TGTGCCAGCAGTTTTCCCCTCAGACGGTGGGAAGCTTTCTTT.